The 11 T cell receptor beta chains below were found in one sample sequenced in a study of radiation and T cells in renal cell carcinoma (dated by TCRdb to about 2020). Libraries were constructed by the immunoSEQ multiplex PCR assay. Held by TCRdb, this immuneACCESS table contains in-frame sequences only and omits some clones. Under half of the omission traces to an unresolved V gene where checked; the cause of the rest is unknown. For this sample the table gives around 64,000 clones, of which 60% to 85% were detected only once. The ten most abundant clones make up less than 8% of the sample. Reading the label with the study, this specimen's time point is: blood 4 weeks post-SBRT, at nephrectomy. The treatment or condition label for this specimen denotes: 15 Gy SBRT to primary tumor, nephrectomy 4 weeks later. Sequencing was performed on blood, taken from a patient whose treatment included radiotherapy and nephrectomy. The receptor set was obtained from a man between 60 and 70 years old with renal cell carcinoma.

The J gene is TRBJ2-5, the V gene TRBV6-1; D is unclear. This CDR3 is 17 amino acids long. Trimming shortened V by 4 bases and J by 5 bases, and 23 bases separated the two germline ends. Germline CDR1 reads MNHNS; CDR2 reads SASEGT. The CDR3 bases are TGTGCCAGCAGTGTGACGCCAATGAGTTTAGGGCAGGAGACCCAGTACTTC. Its protein product is CASSVTPMSLGQETQYF.

The chain is built from TRBV19 and TRBJ2-2; 10 bases map to TRBD2. Germline V gene data show CDR1 as LNHDA and CDR2 as SQIVND (reference sequence). This CDR3 has 17 residues. V lost 5 bases and J lost 4; bases outside the gene matches: 10. CDR3 sequence: CASSSTSGTSVTGELFF. The CDR3 DNA reads TGTGCCAGTAGTTCCACCAGCGGGACTAGCGTCACCGGGGAGCTGTTTTTT.

The chain uses TRBV18 and TRBJ2-5; 7 bases map to TRBD1. There are 14 residues in the CDR3. CDR1 KGHSH and CDR2 LQKENI come from the germline V gene. J was trimmed by 0 bases and V by 6 bases; bases with no gene match: 4. CDR3 in amino acids: CASSPTGYQETQYF. The CDR3 DNA is TGTGCCAGCTCCCCGACAGGGTACCAAGAGACCCAGTACTTC.

This chain joins TRBV7-9 and TRBJ1-1; D gene uncertain. CDR1 is SEHNR, CDR2 FQNEAQ, per germline (reference sequence). The CDR3 totals 17 residues. V dropped 0 bases and J dropped 0 bases, with 14 bases sitting between them. The CDR3 loop is CASSLARLGNVNTEAFF. The DNA of the CDR3 is TGTGCCAGCAGCTTAGCGCGGTTAGGTAACGTGAACACTGAAGCTTTCTTT.

The V gene is TRBV2, the J gene TRBJ2-5; no reliable D call. CDR1 is SNHLY and CDR2 is FYNNEI in the germline V gene. V gave up 9 bases and J gave up 0 bases, with 5 bases separating them. The CDR3 has 11 residues. The CDR3 reads CARQNQETQYF. DNA of the CDR3: TGTGCCAGACAGAACCAAGAGACCCAGTACTTC.

V and J are TRBV6-6 and TRBJ1-2, with D possibly TRBD1 on 6 matching bases. This CDR3 is built from 14 residues. Germline CDR1 is MNHNY and CDR2 is SVGAGI (reference sequence). The ends were cut back, 0 bases at V and 6 bases at J, with 11 bases in the middle. CDR3 sequence: CASSYSVSGDGYTF. The CDR3 region has the DNA TGTGCCAGCAGTTACTCGGTGTCAGGGGATGGCTACACCTTC.

The genes are TRBV2 and TRBJ2-2; 13 nucleotides line up with TRBD2. The V and J ends lost 8 bases and 4 bases, in that order; junction bases with no gene match: 7. The germline gives CDR1 SNHLY, CDR2 FYNNEI. This CDR3 is 16 amino acids long. The CDR3 is CASRLTSGGFTGELFF. Here the CDR3 DNA reads TGTGCCAGCCGATTGACTAGCGGGGGGTTCACCGGGGAGCTGTTTTTT.

The J gene is TRBJ2-3, the V gene TRBV9; 8 bases are shared with TRBD2. CDR3 length equals 15 residues. In germline, CDR1 is SGDLS, CDR2 YYNGEE. V was pared by 0 bases and J by 3 bases, with 3 bases of the junction left unmatched. CDR3 protein: CASSVAGGLTDTQYF. The CDR3 DNA sequence: TGTGCCAGCAGCGTAGCGGGGGGGCTGACAGATACGCAGTATTTT.

The gene calls are TRBV2 and TRBJ1-5; D is undetermined. The CDR3 sequence is 13 residues long. Germline assignment: CDR1 SNHLY and CDR2 FYNNEI. V lost 6 bases and J 5 bases, leaving 11 bases between the germline ends. The CDR3 bases are TGTGCCAGCAGAGACACCGGGTATCAGCCCCAGCATTTT. Encoded protein: CASRDTGYQPQHF.

The chain links TRBV6-6 to TRBJ1-1; D is unclear. Trimming removed 5 bases at V and 6 bases at J, with 10 bases between. Germline V gene data show CDR1 as MNHNY and CDR2 as SVGAGI (reference sequence). CDR3 size: 12 residues. The CDR3 DNA sequence: TGTGCCAGCAGTGTGGGGTTTGCTGAAGCTTTCTTT. Residues: CASSVGFAEAFF.

This rearrangement joins TRBV19 to TRBJ1-4, with D hard to call. The CDR3 extends over 14 amino acids. V was clipped by 7 bases and J by 8 bases, with 17 bases between them. Germline V gene data show CDR1 as LNHDA and CDR2 as SQIVND (reference sequence). CDR3 sequence reads: CASKTTGRQEKLFF. The CDR3 DNA is TGTGCCAGTAAAACAACGGGGAGACAAGAAAAACTGTTTTTT. Full variable domain (rest looked up from reference TRBV19 and TRBJ1-4): DGGITQSPKYLFRKEGQNVTLSCEQNLNHDAMYWYRQDPGQGLRLIYYSQIVNDFQKGDIAEGYSVSREKKESFPLTVTSAQKNPTAFYLCASKTTGRQEKLFFGSGTQLSVL.